Listed here are 31 T cell receptor beta chains from one sample, sequenced in a study of T cell responses to AZD1222 COVID-19 vaccine. TCRdb's copy holds only in-frame clones and misses some; the assay was immunoSEQ multiplex PCR. The table lists over 85,000 clones, about 88% of them singletons. The specimen was peripheral blood, collected on day 0 of AZD1222 vaccination. These receptors all come from an adult in good health.

The chain employs TRBV19 and TRBJ1-5, with D uncertain. V lost 0 bases, J lost 6 bases, and 6 bases lay in between. Per the germline V gene, CDR1 is LNHDA and CDR2 is SQIVND (reference sequence). This CDR3 is 13 amino acids long. CDR3 in DNA: TGTGCCAGTAGTATAGAAGGGAGTCAGCCCCAGCATTTT. This gives the protein CASSIEGSQPQHF.

The count of this clone is one. The rearrangement joins TRBV18 to TRBJ1-1, with D uncertain. Germline V gives CDR1 KGHSH, CDR2 LQKENI. CDR3 length: 14 amino acids. Trimming took 3 bases from V and 1 from J, leaving 9 bases between them. Here the CDR3 reads CASSPLDGNTEAFF. DNA of the CDR3: TGTGCCAGCTCACCTCTGGACGGGAACACTGAAGCTTTCTTT.

The chain joins TRBV18 to TRBJ1-2; D remains ambiguous. Trimming stripped 2 bases from V and 2 bases from J, with 6 bases between. Germline V gives CDR1 KGHSH, CDR2 LQKENI. CDR3 length: 13 residues. CDR3 region: CASSPDGNYGYTF. In nucleotides, the CDR3 is TGTGCCAGCTCACCAGACGGGAACTATGGCTACACCTTC.

The V and J genes are TRBV11-3 and TRBJ2-2; 11 nucleotides line up with TRBD1. CDR1 and CDR2 (germline): SGHNT, YENEEA. This CDR3 is built from 15 residues. V lost 5 bases, J lost 4 bases, and 3 bases stayed unmatched. The DNA of the CDR3 is TGTGCCAGCAGCAGCGGGACAGGGGGCACCGGGGAGCTGTTTTTT. Protein product: CASSSGTGGTGELFF.

This chain connects TRBV11-2 to TRBJ1-6, with 7 bases identical to TRBD1. The CDR3 contains 15 residues. From germline, CDR1 is SGHAT and CDR2 FQNNGV. Trimming removed 6 bases from V and 10 bases from J; junction bases left unmatched: 12. The CDR3 nucleotides are TGTGCCAGCAGACCCATAAGGGGGCTCGGGTCACCCCTCCACTTT. This encodes CASRPIRGLGSPLHF. Supplemented by reference TRBV11-2 and TRBJ1-6, the full variable domain reads EAGVAQSPRYKIIEKRQSVAFWCNPISGHATLYWYQQILGQGPKLLIQFQNNGVVDDSQLPKDRFSAERLKGVDSTLKIQPAKLEDSAVYLCASRPIRGLGSPLHFGNGTRLTVT.

V usage is TRBV10-3 and J usage is TRBJ1-1; D not certain. The V end lost 7 bases, the J end lost 3 bases, and 15 bases lay between the germline ends. This CDR3 comprises 14 residues. Germline V gene sequence: CDR1 ENHRY, CDR2 SYGVKD. The CDR3 DNA is TGTGCCATCACACGTCTAGCCGGGGACACTGAAGCTTTCTTT. It yields the protein CAITRLAGDTEAFF.

The chain links TRBV7-2 to TRBJ1-1; 8 nucleotides match TRBD1. The CDR3 is made up of 13 amino acids. Trimming took 3 bases from V and 7 from J; bases not matched to a gene: 4. Germline V gives CDR1 SGHTA, CDR2 FQGNSA. The CDR3 here is CASSFGQGFEAFF. The CDR3, as DNA: TGTGCCAGCAGCTTCGGACAGGGTTTTGAAGCTTTCTTT.

V gene TRBV30 combines with J gene TRBJ1-1; D is unresolved. The germline V gene encodes CDR1 GTSNPN and CDR2 SVGIG (reference sequence). This CDR3 is 12 amino acids long. Deletions cut 1 base from V and 10 bases from J, with 13 bases between. The CDR3, as DNA: TGTGCCTGGAGTGCCCCCGTGGTGCGAGCTTTCTTT. Its translation: CAWSAPVVRAFF.

The rearrangement uses TRBV4-1 and TRBJ1-1; possibly TRBD1 for D (5 bases). The CDR3 spans 15 residues. The germline V gene encodes CDR1 MGHRA and CDR2 YSYEKL. With 4 bases removed from V and 4 bases from J, the gap between germline ends came to 16 bases. The DNA for the CDR3 is TGCGCCAGCAGCCTTCGCAGTTATGGGGGCACTGAAGCTTTCTTT. Its protein is CASSLRSYGGTEAFF.

V usage is TRBV6-5 and J usage is TRBJ2-7; maybe TRBD1 (6 bases). From germline, CDR1 is MNHEY and CDR2 SVGAGI. The CDR3 runs to 14 residues. Trimming shortened V by 2 bases and J by 2 bases, and 10 bases separated the two germline ends. CDR3 in DNA: TGTGCCAGCAGTTACACATACAGGGCCTACGAGCAGTACTTC. This translates into CASSYTYRAYEQYF.

This clone appeared a single time. V is TRBV24-1 and J is TRBJ1-2; D is unresolved. There are 11 residues in the CDR3. V lost 6 bases, J lost 7 bases, and 8 bases lay in between. Germline V gene data show CDR1 as KGHDR and CDR2 as SFDVKD. The CDR3, as DNA: TGTGCCACCAGTTTCTCAGGTGGCTACACCTTC. Translating it yields CATSFSGGYTF.

The table lists this clone with a count of one. The gene calls are TRBV5-1 and TRBJ2-2; D gene uncertain. Germline CDR1 SGHRS, CDR2 YFSETQ. V was shortened by 1 base and J by 3 bases, with 7 bases between the two germline ends. The CDR3 loop spans 14 amino acids. The CDR3, as DNA: TGCGCCAGCAGCTTGTGGCGGCACACCGGGGAGCTGTTTTTT. This encodes CASSLWRHTGELFF.

The V gene is TRBV7-2, the J gene TRBJ2-7, with TRBD2 matching over 11 bases. Germline CDR1 SGHTA, CDR2 FQGNSA. The CDR3 has 13 amino acids. V was pared by 6 bases and J by 7 bases, with 5 bases of the junction left unmatched. The CDR3 DNA reads as TGTGCCAGCAGTAGACTAGCGGGGTTTGAGCAGTACTTC. Its translation: CASSRLAGFEQYF.

The rearrangement links TRBV18 to TRBJ1-4, with D hard to call. This CDR3 has 13 amino acids. Trimming removed 0 bases from V and 8 bases from J, with 7 bases in between. Per germline, CDR1 KGHSH and CDR2 LQKENI. The CDR3 sequence: CASSPPGDEKLFF. CDR3 nucleotides: TGTGCCAGCTCACCACCAGGAGACGAAAAACTGTTTTTT.

The sample holds one count of this clone. The rearrangement links TRBV5-1 to TRBJ2-1, with 7 bases identical to TRBD1. The V gene end was trimmed by 3 bases and the J gene end by 1 base; junction bases not matched to a gene: 4. This CDR3 has 15 residues. The V gene's germline CDR1 is SGHRS and CDR2 YFSETQ. The CDR3 region is CASSYEGQSYNEQFF. CDR3 sequence (DNA): TGCGCCAGCAGCTATGAGGGACAGTCCTACAATGAGCAGTTCTTC.

The chain is built from TRBV5-4 and TRBJ1-6; 8 bases are shared with TRBD1. V shed 2 bases, J shed 5 bases, and the junction held 3 bases outside the gene matches. The CDR3 extends over 15 amino acids. Germline V gives CDR1 SGHNT, CDR2 YYREEE (reference sequence). The CDR3, as DNA: TGTGCCAGCAGCTTTGCGGACAGGGATAATTCACCCCTCCACTTT. Its translation is CASSFADRDNSPLHF.

The chain links TRBV18 to TRBJ1-2; D remains unclear. CDR1 is KGHSH and CDR2 is LQKENI in the germline V gene. The V gene lost 1 base and the J gene lost 0 bases, with 9 bases spanning the gap. There are 15 residues in the CDR3. CDR3 nucleotide sequence: TGTGCCAGCTCACCACAGTACGAAGCTAACTATGGCTACACCTTC. Encoded protein: CASSPQYEANYGYTF.

The chain uses TRBV6-1 and TRBJ1-5; D uncertain. CDR3 length: 16 residues. V was shortened by 4 bases and J by 2 bases, with 15 bases between the two germline ends. From germline, CDR1 is MNHNS and CDR2 SASEGT. CDR3 in DNA: TGTGCCAGCAGTGGCCTCCGAGGTCGGGGCAATCAGCCCCAGCATTTT. This translates into CASSGLRGRGNQPQHF.

CDR3 in DNA: TGTGCCATACGACAGAGCTATCAGCCCCAGCATTTT. Translated: CAIRQSYQPQHF. The chain has TRBV12-3 or TRBV12-4 and TRBJ1-5; tentatively, D is TRBD1 (5 bases). The V end lost 10 bases, the J end lost 5 bases, and 12 bases lay between the germline ends. This CDR3 is 12 amino acids long.

This chain links TRBV5-8 with TRBJ1-2, with TRBD1 identical over 9 bases. The CDR3 has 14 residues. V lost 4 bases to trimming and J lost 2 bases; unmatched junction nucleotides: 3. The germline CDR1 and CDR2 sequences are SGHTS and YDEGEE. CDR3 bases: TGTGCCAGCAGCAGGGACAGGGAGAACTATGGCTACACCTTC. This codes for CASSRDRENYGYTF.

This clone was seen once. The genes are TRBV5-5 and TRBJ2-1; D possibly corresponds to TRBD2 (6 bases). The CDR3 sequence is 16 residues long. Germline V gene lookup returns CDR1 SGHKS and CDR2 YYEKEE (reference sequence). The V end lost 4 bases, the J end lost 0 bases, and 14 bases lay between the germline ends. CDR3 region: CASSTGTPSSYNEQFF. The CDR3 DNA reads as TGTGCCAGCAGCACCGGGACTCCCAGCTCCTACAATGAGCAGTTCTTC. The full variable domain, completed using reference TRBV5-5 and TRBJ2-1, is DAGVTQSPTHLIKTRGQQVTLRCSPISGHKSVSWYQQVLGQGPQFIFQYYEKEERGRGNFPDRFSARQFPNYSSELNVNALLLGDSALYLCASSTGTPSSYNEQFFGPGTRLTVL.

CDR3 in amino acids: CASSRGEQTQYF. Here the CDR3 DNA reads TGTGCCAGCAGCCGGGGTGAGCAGACCCAGTACTTC. J is TRBJ2-5 and V is TRBV3-1 (or the pseudogene TRBV3-2); D is undetermined. Germline V lookup: CDR1 LGHDT, CDR2 YNNKEL (reference sequence). The ends were cut back, 4 bases at V and 6 bases at J, with 9 bases in the middle. The length of the CDR3 is 12 residues.

J is TRBJ1-5 and V is TRBV11-2; TRBD1 matches 9 bases. The J segment lost 5 bases and the V segment lost 2 bases, leaving 4 bases of the junction unmatched. This CDR3 is built from 15 residues. CDR1 is SGHAT and CDR2 is FQNNGV in the germline V gene. The DNA of the CDR3 is TGTGCCAGCAGCTTACGGGACAGGGAGGATCAGCCCCAGCATTTT. It specifies CASSLRDREDQPQHF.

The chain carries TRBV19 and TRBJ1-2, with unresolved D. The CDR3 totals 15 residues. The germline gives CDR1 LNHDA, CDR2 SQIVND (reference sequence). Trimming took 1 base from V and 4 from J, leaving 13 bases between them. CDR3 nucleotide sequence: TGTGCCAGTAGTATAGGGAGTCGAGGATCCTATGGCTACACCTTC. Protein sequence: CASSIGSRGSYGYTF.

The CDR3 DNA is TGTGCCAGCCGAGTGCCAGGCCGCTTAGGCTACACCTTC. Its protein is CASRVPGRLGYTF. V gene TRBV7-2 combines with J gene TRBJ1-2, with D hard to call. Trimming left V 8 bases short and J 8 bases short, with 18 bases between. Germline CDR1 and CDR2: SGHTA and FQGNSA. CDR3 length equals 13 residues.

This chain uses TRBV3-1 (or the pseudogene TRBV3-2) with TRBJ2-3; D may be TRBD1 or TRBD2 (6 bases each). There are 14 residues in the CDR3. The V end lost 4 bases, the J end lost 4 bases, and 12 bases lay between the germline ends. The germline gives CDR1 LGHDT, CDR2 YNNKEL (reference sequence). The CDR3 protein is CASSPRRGSDTQYF. CDR3 bases: TGTGCCAGCAGCCCCCGGAGGGGGTCAGATACGCAGTATTTT.

The V gene is TRBV30, the J gene TRBJ1-1, with D possibly being TRBD1 (5 bases). Trimming removed 4 bases from V and 3 bases from J, with 15 bases in between. CDR3 length: 14 residues. Germline V gives CDR1 GTSNPN, CDR2 SVGIG (reference sequence). CDR3: CAWIWGGGYTEAFF. The CDR3 nucleotides are TGTGCCTGGATTTGGGGGGGAGGATACACTGAAGCTTTCTTT.

This chain links TRBV5-1 with TRBJ2-7; tentative D call: TRBD1 (6 bases). Trimming removed 3 bases at V and 4 bases at J, with 11 bases between. The CDR3 is 13 amino acids. Germline lookup yields CDR1 SGHRS and CDR2 YFSETQ. CDR3 bases: TGCGCCAGCAGCTCGATGACAGGATACGAGCAGTACTTC. Translation gives CASSSMTGYEQYF.

This chain links TRBV15 with TRBJ2-5; 7 bases agree with TRBD2. V shed 0 bases and J 4 bases; nucleotides not matched to a gene: 11. Germline V CDR1 and CDR2: LNHNV, YYDKDF (reference sequence). The CDR3 sequence is 17 residues long. CDR3 DNA: TGTGCCACCAGCAGAGAAGGGGTGCGGGAGCGGAGAGAGACCCAGTACTTC. Residues: CATSREGVRERRETQYF.

The chain couples TRBV7-8 to TRBJ2-2, with D hard to call. Between the trimmed V and J ends, which lost 6 bases and 5 bases, there was a span of 16 bases. The germline V gene has CDR1 SGHVS and CDR2 FQNEAQ. The CDR3 totals 15 residues. The DNA for the CDR3 is TGTGCCAGCAGGATGAGCAGCCGAAGGACCGGGGAGCTGTTTTTT. Translating gives CASRMSSRRTGELFF.

The table lists this clone with a count of one. This chain joins TRBV7-9 and TRBJ1-5; D uncertain. V shed 1 base and J shed 2 bases, with 9 bases lying between them. Germline V gene data show CDR1 as SEHNR and CDR2 as FQNEAQ (reference sequence). The CDR3 extends over 15 amino acids. The CDR3 nucleotides are TGTGCCAGCAGCTTAGGGCCTTTCGGCAATCAGCCCCAGCATTTT. This codes for CASSLGPFGNQPQHF.